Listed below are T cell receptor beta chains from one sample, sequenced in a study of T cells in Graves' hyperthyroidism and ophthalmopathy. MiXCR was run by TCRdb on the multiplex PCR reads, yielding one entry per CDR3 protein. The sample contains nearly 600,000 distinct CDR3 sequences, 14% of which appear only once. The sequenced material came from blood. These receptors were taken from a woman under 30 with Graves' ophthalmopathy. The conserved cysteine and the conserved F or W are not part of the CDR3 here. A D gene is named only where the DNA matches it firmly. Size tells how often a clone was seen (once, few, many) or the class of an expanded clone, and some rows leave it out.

ASSLSPGNGQPQH	TRBJ1-5	NA	few	TRBV6-1
ASSPGLPADSPLH	TRBJ1-6	NA	NA	TRBV18
ATSDRVPGQGWQQY	TRBJ2-7	TRBD1	many	TRBV24-1
ASSSYRDQPQH	TRBJ1-5	NA	few	TRBV11-3
ASIAFGGDGTEAF	TRBJ1-1	NA	many	TRBV28
ASSNTVGPDYEQY	TRBJ2-7	NA	few	TRBV7-9
ASSQGGPEPSGRVDSNTGELF	TRBJ2-2	TRBD2	NA	TRBV4-1
ASSLAPGRYEQY	TRBJ2-7	NA	NA	TRBV5-1
AWSAWGHEQY	TRBJ2-7	NA	many	TRBV30
ASSYSIGGYGYT	TRBJ1-2	NA	many	TRBV6-2/TRBV6-3
SASAGGADTQY	TRBJ2-3	TRBD2	many	TRBV20-1
ASSRLLAGELYNEQF	TRBJ2-1	TRBD2	many	TRBV12-3/TRBV12-4
ATSDFLGGNEQF	TRBJ2-1	NA	many	TRBV24-1
ASSPQGPPREKLF	TRBJ1-4	NA	many	TRBV7-2
ASSNGGVEQY	TRBJ2-7	NA	many	TRBV3-1
ASSDPTSSSYNEQF	TRBJ2-1	TRBD2	NA	TRBV25-1